This entry lists 28 T cell receptor beta chains sequenced from one sample in a study of cytomegalovirus exposure and HLA in healthy donors. PCR primers comprised 60 Vbeta and 13 Jbeta primers. Here immunoSEQ multiplex PCR was the method, and the copy in TCRdb shows in-frame clones only, minus some. The repertoire has about 90,000 clones, just over 65% of them found once; the top ten carry around 2.3%. Sequenced sample: PBMCs. These TCRs come from a man aged 25 to 40 in good health and CMV-seronegative.

The chain employs TRBV6-1 and TRBJ2-7, with TRBD2 identical over 7 bases. J was trimmed by 4 bases and V by 8 bases; bases with no gene match: 14. The CDR3 has 15 amino acids. CDR1 and CDR2 (germline): MNHNS, SASEGT. The CDR3 DNA follows: TGTGCCAGCCTAGGGTCCAGGCTAGCGGAATACGAGCAGTACTTC. This sequence encodes CASLGSRLAEYEQYF.

The genes are TRBV28 and TRBJ1-4, with TRBD1 identical over 8 bases. The CDR3 is 14 amino acids. V lost 3 bases, J lost 7 bases, and 4 bases stayed unmatched. CDR1 is MDHEN, CDR2 SYDVKM, per germline. The CDR3 loop reads CASSLQGAFEKLFF. CDR3 nucleotide sequence: TGTGCCAGCAGTTTGCAGGGGGCATTTGAAAAACTGTTTTTT.

The chain carries TRBV29-1 and TRBJ2-1; tentative D call: TRBD1 (6 bases). The CDR3 has 13 residues. Trimming shortened V by 7 bases and J by 8 bases, and 18 bases separated the two germline ends. Germline values: CDR1 SQVTM, CDR2 ANQGSEA. CDR3 protein: CSGQVTEIDEQFF. The CDR3 DNA is TGCAGCGGACAGGTCACGGAGATCGATGAGCAGTTCTTC.

This sequence joins TRBV28 and TRBJ2-1; D is unresolved. Germline V gives CDR1 MDHEN, CDR2 SYDVKM. This CDR3 has 13 residues. The V end lost 2 bases, the J end lost 5 bases, and 7 bases lay between the germline ends. CDR3 in amino acids: CASSLRSNNEQFF. DNA of the CDR3: TGTGCCAGCAGTTTACGGTCTAACAATGAGCAGTTCTTC.

CDR3 sequence (DNA): TGTGCCAGCAGCTTGACGGGGGACACTGAAGCTTTCTTT. Translated: CASSLTGDTEAFF. The V and J genes are TRBV5-4 and TRBJ1-1, with a tentative D call TRBD1 (5 bases). V lost 1 base and J 3 bases, leaving 7 bases between the germline ends. Germline V lookup: CDR1 SGHNT, CDR2 YYREEE (reference sequence). This CDR3 has 13 amino acids. Looking up the rest from reference TRBV5-4 and TRBJ1-1 gives the full variable domain: ETGVTQSPTHLIKTRGQQVTLRCSSQSGHNTVSWYQQALGQGPQFIFQYYREEENGRGNFPPRFSGLQFPNYSSELNVNALELDDSALYLCASSLTGDTEAFFGQGTRLTVV.

This sequence joins TRBV19 and TRBJ1-1, with a tentative D call TRBD1 (6 bases). CDR1 is LNHDA and CDR2 is SQIVND in the germline V gene (reference sequence). The CDR3 covers 15 residues. Trimming left V 5 bases short and J 5 bases short, with 18 bases between. CDR3 bases: TGTGCCAGTAGTTTGACAGGTTGGATGAGTACTGAAGCTTTCTTT. Amino acids: CASSLTGWMSTEAFF.

The V call is TRBV5-1, the J call TRBJ2-1; 10 nucleotides agree with TRBD2. This CDR3 is 16 amino acids long. The germline gives CDR1 SGHRS, CDR2 YFSETQ. V shed 5 bases and J 0 bases; nucleotides not matched to a gene: 5. For the CDR3, the DNA is TGCGCCAGCAGAGGGACTAGCGCGAGCTCCTACAATGAGCAGTTCTTC. Its protein product is CASRGTSASSYNEQFF.

The chain uses TRBV7-3 and TRBJ2-3, with a possible D match to TRBD2 (6 bases). Trimming shortened V by 2 bases and J by 2 bases, and 14 bases separated the two germline ends. Germline CDR1 and CDR2: SGHTA and FQGTGA. There are 16 residues in the CDR3. The DNA for the CDR3 is TGTGCCAGCAGCTTAGAAGCGGGCTTCTCCACAGATACGCAGTATTTT. Residues: CASSLEAGFSTDTQYF.

This chain uses TRBV7-2 with TRBJ1-5; D is uncertain. The CDR3 totals 14 residues. The germline V gene has CDR1 SGHTA and CDR2 FQGNSA. Trimming shortened V by 6 bases and J by 6 bases, and 15 bases separated the two germline ends. This CDR3 is CASSMRGGGQPQHF. The CDR3 coding sequence is TGTGCCAGCAGTATGCGGGGAGGCGGTCAGCCCCAGCATTTT.

The genes are TRBV9 and TRBJ2-7; TRBD1 agrees at 7 bases. CDR1 and CDR2 (germline): SGDLS, YYNGEE. V gave up 2 bases and J gave up 0 bases; unmatched junction bases: 5. This CDR3 contains 15 residues. CDR3 loop: CASSVSGGSSYEQYF. Here the CDR3 DNA reads TGTGCCAGCAGCGTCTCAGGGGGTTCCTCCTACGAGCAGTACTTC.

This chain links TRBV5-6 with TRBJ1-2, with 7 nucleotides matching TRBD1. In germline, CDR1 is SGHDT, CDR2 YYEEEE. V shed 1 base, J shed 0 bases, and the junction held 15 bases outside the gene matches. CDR3 length: 19 residues. CDR3 coding DNA: TGTGCCAGCAGCTTGAGGAAAGACAGGGCAGGGCCTCCTAACTATGGCTACACCTTC. This codes for CASSLRKDRAGPPNYGYTF.

The chain couples TRBV7-3 to TRBJ2-7, with 8 bases lining up with TRBD1. The CDR3 contains 13 residues. Losses at the gene ends were 5 bases for V and 6 bases for J; bases not matched to a gene: 6. In germline, CDR1 is SGHTA, CDR2 FQGTGA. Here the CDR3 reads CASSASTGGEQYF. The DNA of the CDR3 is TGTGCCAGCAGCGCGTCTACAGGGGGCGAGCAGTACTTC.

This clone was seen once. The V and J genes are TRBV28 and TRBJ2-1, with a possible D match to TRBD1 (7 bases). The CDR3 consists of 14 residues. Between the trimmed V and J ends, which lost 7 bases and 4 bases, there was a span of 14 bases. Germline loops: CDR1 MDHEN, CDR2 SYDVKM. CDR3: CASNSQGGYNEQFF. The CDR3 DNA reads TGTGCCAGCAATTCGCAGGGGGGTTACAATGAGCAGTTCTTC.

The chain carries TRBV9 and TRBJ1-1; 8 positions match TRBD1. This CDR3 has 15 residues. CDR1 is SGDLS, CDR2 YYNGEE, per germline. V dropped 4 bases and J dropped 5; count of bases not matched to a gene: 10. The chain's CDR3 is CASSTMTGEGTEAFF. The CDR3 DNA reads as TGTGCCAGCAGCACCATGACAGGGGAGGGGACTGAAGCTTTCTTT.

In its sample, this clone was seen a few times. V is TRBV20-1 and J is TRBJ2-7; 8 positions agree with TRBD1. The CDR3 is made up of 11 amino acids. Germline V CDR1 and CDR2: DFQATT, SNEGSKA (reference sequence). The CDR3: CRGQGSYEQYF. The DNA for the CDR3 is TGCAGAGGACAGGGATCCTACGAGCAGTACTTC.

CDR3 bases: TGTGCCAGCAGCTTTAGGGGCACTGAAGCTTTCTTT. Amino acids: CASSFRGTEAFF. The rearrangement links TRBV6-5 to TRBJ1-1, with TRBD1 as a possible D gene (5 bases). This CDR3 comprises 12 residues. CDR1 is MNHEY and CDR2 is SVGAGI in the germline V gene. V was clipped by 6 bases and J by 4 bases, with 9 bases between them.

The chain combines TRBV4-1 with TRBJ2-2, with TRBD2 as a possible D gene (6 bases). Trimming shortened V by 1 base and J by 10 bases, and 7 bases separated the two germline ends. This CDR3 spans 12 amino acids. CDR1 is MGHRA and CDR2 is YSYEKL in the germline V gene. CDR3 loop: CASSQVAEELFF. The DNA for the CDR3 is TGCGCCAGCAGCCAAGTAGCGGAGGAGCTGTTTTTT.

The gene calls are TRBV4-1 and TRBJ2-5; 7 bases line up with TRBD2. Germline-derived CDR1 and CDR2 are MGHRA and YSYEKL. Trimming cost V 6 bases and J 5 bases; bases outside gene matches: 6. The CDR3 has 13 residues. The CDR3 DNA is TGCGCCAGCAGTCGAAGCGGGGACGAGACCCAGTACTTC. Translation: CASSRSGDETQYF.

This clone appeared a few times. The CDR3 nucleotides read TGCAGTGCTAGAGGCGACTACGAGCAGTACTTC. Amino acid sequence: CSARGDYEQYF. This chain uses TRBV20-1 with TRBJ2-7; D not resolved. CDR3 length: 11 residues. The V end lost 1 base, the J end lost 3 bases, and 4 bases lay between the germline ends. Germline loops: CDR1 DFQATT, CDR2 SNEGSKA (reference sequence).

The chain couples TRBV27 to TRBJ1-2; weak D call: TRBD1 (6 bases). CDR3 length: 16 amino acids. Trimming stripped 0 bases from V and 4 bases from J, with 15 bases between. Per germline, CDR1 MNHEY and CDR2 SMNVEV (reference sequence). CDR3 residues: CASSLSAGDSVYGYTF. CDR3 DNA: TGTGCCAGCAGTTTATCTGCAGGGGATAGTGTCTATGGCTACACCTTC.

This chain uses TRBV11-1 with TRBJ2-2; 9 bases align to TRBD2. This CDR3 contains 18 residues. With V trimmed by 5 bases and J by 4 bases, 14 bases remained unmatched. Germline CDR1 and CDR2: SGHAT and FQDESV (reference sequence). The CDR3, as DNA: TGTGCCAGCAGCGACCCGATAGCGGGAGCGTTTACCACCGGGGAGCTGTTTTTT. Its translation is CASSDPIAGAFTTGELFF.

The chain joins TRBV5-6 to TRBJ1-2; perhaps TRBD1 as D (6 bases). CDR3 length equals 13 residues. Germline CDR1 reads SGHDT; CDR2 reads YYEEEE. V was shortened by 3 bases and J by 4 bases, with 10 bases between the two germline ends. CDR3 sequence (DNA): TGTGCCAGCAGCTCAGACAGGATCTATGGCTACACCTTC. Encoded protein: CASSSDRIYGYTF.

This chain joins TRBV15 and TRBJ1-2, with D possibly TRBD1 on 5 matching bases. V was pared by 0 bases and J by 7 bases, with 12 bases between. The CDR3 loop spans 14 amino acids. The V gene's germline CDR1 is LNHNV and CDR2 YYDKDF (reference sequence). CDR3 residues: CATSRDPGIGGYTF. CDR3 nucleotides: TGTGCCACCAGCAGAGATCCAGGGATAGGTGGCTACACCTTC.

The chain is built from TRBV4-3 and TRBJ2-1; D perhaps matches TRBD2 (7 bases). Germline V CDR1 and CDR2: LGHNA, YSLEER. CDR3 length: 18 amino acids. The V and J ends lost 0 bases and 0 bases respectively, with 15 bases between them. CDR3 bases: TGCGCCAGCAGCCAAGACCCGGGGGGCCTTAGCTCCTACAATGAGCAGTTCTTC. It specifies CASSQDPGGLSSYNEQFF.

This clone was found a few times. In nucleotides, the CDR3 is TGTGCCAGCAGCGACCCGACAGGGAAGGATGGGGAGACCCAGTACTTC. Translating gives CASSDPTGKDGETQYF. V gene TRBV5-6 combines with J gene TRBJ2-5, with 7 bases fitting TRBD1. Germline values: CDR1 SGHDT, CDR2 YYEEEE. V lost 4 bases and J lost 5; bases outside the gene matches: 14. CDR3 size: 16 residues. Together with reference TRBV5-6 and TRBJ2-5, the CDR3 gives the full variable domain: DAGVTQSPTHLIKTRGQQVTLRCSPKSGHDTVSWYQQALGQGPQFIFQYYEEEERQRGNFPDRFSGHQFPNYSSELNVNALLLGDSALYLCASSDPTGKDGETQYFGPGTRLLVL.

The rearrangement joins TRBV9 to TRBJ1-1; a weak D match, TRBD1 (6 bases). V shed 4 bases and J shed 4 bases, with 17 bases lying between them. Germline V gene lookup returns CDR1 SGDLS and CDR2 YYNGEE. The CDR3 has 15 amino acids. The CDR3 nucleotides read TGTGCCAGCAGCACTCACTCCGGGACAAGCACTGAAGCTTTCTTT. Translating gives CASSTHSGTSTEAFF. Complete variable domain (other parts from reference TRBV9 and TRBJ1-1): DSGVTQTPKHLITATGQRVTLRCSPRSGDLSVYWYQQSLDQGLQFLIQYYNGEERAKGNILERFSAQQFPDLHSELNLSSLELGDSALYFCASSTHSGTSTEAFFGQGTRLTVV.

The chain couples TRBV4-2 to TRBJ2-3, with 8 nucleotides matching TRBD2. This CDR3 is 16 amino acids long. Trimming removed 3 bases from V and 4 bases from J; junction bases left unmatched: 9. From germline, CDR1 is LGHNA and CDR2 YNFKEQ. The CDR3, as DNA: TGTGCCAGCAGCCAGGACTCCAGCGGGGGCCCAGATACGCAGTATTTT. Protein: CASSQDSSGGPDTQYF.

The chain employs TRBV7-2 and TRBJ2-3; 8 bases agree with TRBD2. The ends lost 5 bases at V and 4 bases at J; junction bases unmatched: 8. The CDR3 has 15 amino acids. Germline values: CDR1 SGHTA, CDR2 FQGNSA. CDR3 nucleotides: TGTGCCAGCAGCCCGAGCGGGGGCCGACCAGATACGCAGTATTTT. Its protein product is CASSPSGGRPDTQYF.